This entry lists 25 T cell receptor beta chains sequenced from one sample in a study of CD8+ T cells in alopecia areata. The treatment denotes: oral pan-JAK inhibitor, 5-10 mg twice daily. RNA was isolated and reverse transcribed to cDNA, the sequencing template. Generated by immunoSEQ multiplex PCR, the TCRdb table keeps only in-frame clones and is missing some. This repertoire shows about 130,000 clones, about 56% found once; its top ten account for more than 15%. The sample consisted of CD8+ T cells sorted from blood, taken at week 4, from a patient treated with tofacitinib. The receptors here all came from a human donor with alopecia areata.

The chain carries TRBV5-1 and TRBJ1-2; D gene ambiguous. The CDR3 has 14 residues. Germline assignment: CDR1 SGHRS and CDR2 YFSETQ. Trimming left V 6 bases short and J 4 bases short, with 16 bases between. The CDR3 spells CASTDSPKGYGYTF. CDR3 sequence (DNA): TGCGCCAGCACCGATTCTCCGAAGGGCTATGGCTACACCTTC.

The chain combines TRBV5-6 with TRBJ2-6; 7 positions agree with TRBD1. The CDR3 contains 15 residues. Germline lookup yields CDR1 SGHDT and CDR2 YYEEEE. The junction had 3 bases not matched to a gene; V was cut back by 4 bases and J by 2 bases. The CDR3 sequence is CASSDTGAGANVLTF. In DNA form, the CDR3 reads TGTGCCAGCAGCGACACAGGGGCTGGGGCCAACGTCCTGACTTTC.

The chain joins TRBV2 to TRBJ2-3; D uncertain. In germline, CDR1 is SNHLY, CDR2 FYNNEI. CDR3 size: 14 residues. Trimming left V 10 bases short and J 8 bases short, with 22 bases between. The CDR3 region is CATGGQPAESTQYF. The CDR3 DNA follows: TGTGCCACGGGTGGGCAGCCAGCTGAGAGTACGCAGTATTTT.

This clone was picked up a small number of times. The gene calls are TRBV7-8 and TRBJ1-2; no reliable D call. The CDR3 is made up of 13 amino acids. The germline CDR1 and CDR2 sequences are SGHVS and FQNEAQ. Trimming left V 5 bases short and J 4 bases short, with 11 bases between. The CDR3 sequence: CASSLYSSYGYTF. Here the CDR3 DNA reads TGTGCCAGCAGCCTTTACAGCTCCTATGGCTACACCTTC.

The chain is built from TRBV13 and TRBJ2-5, with D unclear. V lost 2 bases and J lost 5, with 9 bases in between. Germline V gives CDR1 PRHDT, CDR2 FYEKMQ (reference sequence). The CDR3 has 13 amino acids. The DNA for the CDR3 is TGTGCCAGCAGCTTAAGACCCGGGGAGACCCAGTACTTC. Amino acid sequence: CASSLRPGETQYF.

This clone occurred a few times. The chain recombines TRBV7-6 with TRBJ2-3; D is unclear. CDR1 and CDR2 (germline): SGHVS, FNYEAQ. Trimming removed 1 base from V and 2 bases from J, with 13 bases in between. The CDR3 consists of 16 residues. The CDR3 DNA follows: TGTGCCAGCAGCTTAGAACAAGGCGTAGTCACAGATACGCAGTATTTT. This codes for CASSLEQGVVTDTQYF.

The chain joins TRBV13 to TRBJ1-1; D is ambiguous. Germline V gene data show CDR1 as PRHDT and CDR2 as FYEKMQ (reference sequence). The CDR3 covers 13 residues. V dropped 7 bases and J dropped 1 base, with 10 bases sitting between them. DNA for the CDR3: TGTGCCAGCACCCCCAGAGGGAACACTGAAGCTTTCTTT. Translating gives CASTPRGNTEAFF. Variable domain in full (rest from reference TRBV13 and TRBJ1-1): AAGVIQSPRHLIKEKRETATLKCYPIPRHDTVYWYQQGPGQDPQFLISFYEKMQSDKGSIPDRFSAQQFSDYHSELNMSSLELGDSALYFCASTPRGNTEAFFGQGTRLTVV.

This clone was picked up a small number of times. The chain uses TRBV29-1 and TRBJ1-1; D is unclear. Trimming shortened V by 7 bases and J by 2 bases, and 11 bases separated the two germline ends. The CDR3 spans 12 residues. The germline V gene has CDR1 SQVTM and CDR2 ANQGSEA. In nucleotides, the CDR3 is TGCAGCGCAGAAGGAGGAAACACTGAAGCTTTCTTT. Amino acids: CSAEGGNTEAFF.

The sample holds a few counts of this clone. The chain has TRBV10-3 and TRBJ2-1; D remains unclear. Germline assignment: CDR1 ENHRY and CDR2 SYGVKD. The length of the CDR3 is 13 residues. V was trimmed by 3 bases and J by 4 bases, leaving 7 bases between them. This chain's CDR3 is CAISDGEYNEQFF. The CDR3 coding sequence is TGTGCCATCAGTGACGGCGAGTACAATGAGCAGTTCTTC.

The CDR3 sequence is CASSYAPFPTDTQYF. CDR3 nucleotide sequence: TGTGCCAGCAGCTACGCTCCCTTCCCCACAGATACGCAGTATTTT. The rearrangement links TRBV7-3 to TRBJ2-3; the D is unclear. Trimming left V 4 bases short and J 2 bases short, with 13 bases between. From germline, CDR1 is SGHTA and CDR2 FQGTGA. CDR3 size: 15 residues.

J is TRBJ2-5 and V is TRBV13; 8 bases fit TRBD1. CDR1 PRHDT and CDR2 FYEKMQ come from the germline V gene (reference sequence). J lost 2 bases, V lost 5 bases, and 1 base had no gene match. CDR3 length: 13 amino acids. The CDR3 DNA follows: TGTGCCAGCAGCGGGACAGGACAAGAGACCCAGTACTTC. Amino acid sequence: CASSGTGQETQYF.

V usage is TRBV2 and J usage is TRBJ2-3; D might be TRBD2 (5 bases). Germline V gene lookup returns CDR1 SNHLY and CDR2 FYNNEI. V lost 7 bases and J 0 bases, leaving 23 bases between the germline ends. CDR3 length: 18 amino acids. CDR3: CASKSEAGFYLSTDTQYF. The CDR3 DNA is TGTGCCAGCAAGTCAGAGGCGGGCTTCTACCTAAGCACAGATACGCAGTATTTT.

Only a few counts were recorded for this clone. Here the CDR3 reads CASSGGGAYNEQFF. CDR3 coding DNA: TGTGCCAGCAGTGGCGGGGGAGCATACAATGAGCAGTTCTTC. The chain uses TRBV27 and TRBJ2-1, with 7 positions matching TRBD2. Germline V gives CDR1 MNHEY, CDR2 SMNVEV (reference sequence). The CDR3 covers 14 residues. V dropped 5 bases and J dropped 4; count of bases not matched to a gene: 5.

The rearrangement joins TRBV7-9 to TRBJ2-1; 8 nucleotides agree with TRBD1. The germline gives CDR1 SEHNR, CDR2 FQNEAQ (reference sequence). After removal of 1 base from V and 5 bases from J, the junction contained 4 bases not matched to a gene. The CDR3 totals 15 residues. For the CDR3, the DNA is TGTGCCAGCAGCTTAGGACAGGGGACCCACAATGAGCAGTTCTTC. It yields the protein CASSLGQGTHNEQFF.

This chain connects TRBV4-3 to TRBJ2-5, with 11 bases fitting TRBD2. Unmatched junction bases numbered 6, after V lost 4 bases and J lost 5 bases. This CDR3 comprises 15 residues. Germline CDR1 LGHNA, CDR2 YSLEER. In DNA form, the CDR3 reads TGCGCCAGCAGCCGATTGACTAGCGGGGTGGAGACCCAGTACTTC. Translation gives CASSRLTSGVETQYF.

The V call is TRBV4-2, the J call TRBJ2-3; the D gene is possibly TRBD2 (5 bases). The CDR3 is 15 amino acids. V lost 1 base and J lost 1, with 9 bases in between. The germline CDR1 and CDR2 sequences are LGHNA and YNFKEQ. The CDR3 DNA sequence: TGTGCCAGCAGCCAAGGGGCGGAGGGCACAGATACGCAGTATTTT. This sequence encodes CASSQGAEGTDTQYF.

The chain links TRBV25-1 to TRBJ2-5; D is possibly TRBD1 (6 bases). CDR1 is MGHDK, CDR2 SYGVNS, per germline. The CDR3 is made up of 13 amino acids. V gave up 1 base and J gave up 9 bases, with 12 bases separating them. The CDR3 bases are TGTGCCAGCAGTGAATTTCGTCAGGGGTCCCAGTACTTC. It specifies CASSEFRQGSQYF.

V and J are TRBV27 and TRBJ1-1; TRBD1 is a possible D gene (6 bases). This CDR3 has 15 residues. V was cut by 4 bases and J by 1 base, with 13 bases left in between. Germline V gene data show CDR1 as MNHEY and CDR2 as SMNVEV (reference sequence). In nucleotides, the CDR3 is TGTGCCAGCAGTTGGGGGACACACTCGAACACTGAAGCTTTCTTT. Its protein is CASSWGTHSNTEAFF.

J is TRBJ2-2 and V is TRBV27; perhaps D is TRBD1 or TRBD2 (5 bases each). Germline assignment: CDR1 MNHEY and CDR2 SMNVEV (reference sequence). CDR3 length: 17 amino acids. V shed 5 bases and J shed 0 bases, with 16 bases lying between them. Here the CDR3 reads CASSETGWGANTGELFF. CDR3 in DNA: TGTGCCAGCAGTGAAACAGGTTGGGGAGCGAACACCGGGGAGCTGTTTTTT.

The V gene is TRBV2, the J gene TRBJ2-3, with D possibly matching TRBD2 (6 bases). V was shortened by 1 base and J by 5 bases, with 13 bases between the two germline ends. This CDR3 contains 15 residues. Germline CDR1 SNHLY, CDR2 FYNNEI. CDR3 loop: CASSEGVFSGDTQYF. CDR3 bases: TGTGCCAGCAGTGAAGGTGTATTTAGCGGAGATACGCAGTATTTT.

The chain uses TRBV27 and TRBJ2-1; D is perhaps TRBD2 (5 bases). V was shortened by 3 bases and J by 6 bases, with 18 bases between the two germline ends. This CDR3 region has 16 residues. The germline V gene has CDR1 MNHEY and CDR2 SMNVEV (reference sequence). The CDR3 nucleotides read TGTGCCAGCAGTTTCGGTCCGGGGAGTGATCTCAATGAGCAGTTCTTC. The encoded protein is CASSFGPGSDLNEQFF.

The rearrangement links TRBV7-2 to TRBJ1-2, with a tentative D call TRBD1 (6 bases). Germline-derived CDR1 and CDR2 are SGHTA and FQGNSA. Trimming removed 2 bases at V and 8 bases at J, with 15 bases between. This CDR3 has 14 amino acids. CDR3 region: CASSLMAGARGYTF. The CDR3 DNA reads as TGTGCCAGCAGCTTAATGGCGGGGGCGAGGGGCTACACCTTC.

V usage is TRBV6-5 and J usage is TRBJ2-7, with 7 positions matching TRBD1. Germline V gives CDR1 MNHEY, CDR2 SVGAGI. The CDR3 loop spans 14 amino acids. The ends lost 2 bases at V and 7 bases at J; junction bases unmatched: 8. The DNA of the CDR3 is TGTGCCAGCAGTTACGAGGGACAGCTCTGGGAGCAGTACTTC. It translates to CASSYEGQLWEQYF.

J is TRBJ1-2 and V is TRBV13, with D possibly TRBD1 on 5 matching bases. Germline CDR1 PRHDT, CDR2 FYEKMQ (reference sequence). The length of the CDR3 is 16 residues. V lost 4 bases, J lost 4 bases, and 19 bases lay in between. In nucleotides, the CDR3 is TGTGCCAGCAGCTCCCAAGCGGGGCCCGACCTCTATGGCTACACCTTC. Translation gives CASSSQAGPDLYGYTF.

This clone has just a few counts. The chain links TRBV5-1 to TRBJ2-7, with D possibly being TRBD1 (5 bases). Germline V gives CDR1 SGHRS, CDR2 YFSETQ. Trimming shortened V by 6 bases and J by 0 bases, and 19 bases separated the two germline ends. The CDR3 runs to 16 residues. CDR3 sequence reads: CASNPLGQGDSYEQYF. In nucleotides, the CDR3 is TGCGCCAGCAACCCACTGGGCCAGGGTGACTCCTACGAGCAGTACTTC.